This T cell receptor (beta chain) was identified in a study of regulatory T cells in long-lasting Graves disease. Building of the TCR beta libraries involved iRepertoire HTBI primers and Arm-PCR of CDR3 regions. TCRdb re-derived calls from the multiplex PCR reads in MiXCR, one entry per CDR3 protein. The table has hundreds of thousands of distinct CDR3 sequences, approximately 12% seen once. This clonotype appeared a few times. This CDR3 region has 13 residues. Germline V gene data show CDR1 as MGHRA and CDR2 as YSYEKL. V lost 0 bases and J 3 bases, leaving 5 bases between the germline ends. Time point specified: newly diagnosed GD, antithyroid drugs for less than 3 months. RNA isolated from PBMCs was used to make the TCR library. These same data were also listed under a study on T cells in Graves' hyperthyroidism and ophthalmopathy.

This receptor was taken from a man in his thirties or forties with Graves disease. The chain combines TRBV4-1 with TRBJ1-1; D not certain. This specimen was peripheral blood mononuclear cells (PBMCs), taken at new diagnosis, from a patient treated with antithyroid drugs. The CDR3 loop is CASSQDYDTEAFF. CDR3 in DNA: TGCGCCAGCAGCCAAGATTATGACACTGAAGCTTTCTTT.